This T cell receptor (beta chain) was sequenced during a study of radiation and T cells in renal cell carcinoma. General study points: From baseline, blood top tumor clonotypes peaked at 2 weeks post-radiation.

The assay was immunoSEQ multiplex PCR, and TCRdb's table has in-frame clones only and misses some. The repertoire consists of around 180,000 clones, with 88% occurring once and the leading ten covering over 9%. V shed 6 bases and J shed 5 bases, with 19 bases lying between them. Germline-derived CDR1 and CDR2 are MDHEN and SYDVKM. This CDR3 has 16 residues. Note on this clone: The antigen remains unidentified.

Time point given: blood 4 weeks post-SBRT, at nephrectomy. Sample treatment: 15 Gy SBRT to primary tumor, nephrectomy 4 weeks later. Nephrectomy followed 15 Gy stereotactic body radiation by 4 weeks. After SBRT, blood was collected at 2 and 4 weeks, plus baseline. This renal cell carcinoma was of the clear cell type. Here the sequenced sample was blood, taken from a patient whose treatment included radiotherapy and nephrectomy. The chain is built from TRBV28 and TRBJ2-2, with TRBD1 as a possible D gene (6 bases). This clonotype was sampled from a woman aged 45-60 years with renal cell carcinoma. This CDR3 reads CASSHPNRDITGELFF. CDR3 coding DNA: TGTGCCAGCAGCCACCCAAACAGGGATATAACCGGGGAGCTGTTTTTT.